The present TCR beta chain was sequenced within a study of CD8 T cells in ankylosing spondylitis. This clonotype showed up just a few times. TCRdb analysed the 5' RACE reads with MiXCR anew, one entry per CDR3 protein. The data show some 37,000 distinct CDR3 sequences, with roughly an eighth seen just once and about a third held by the top ten. Sequencing was performed on synovial fluid, either unsorted or a sorted T cell fraction (not recorded which). The clonotype comes from a male donor with ankylosing spondylitis.

Here the CDR3 reads CSASGRDYIYGYTF. As DNA, the CDR3 is TGCAGTGCGTCGGGCAGAGATTACATCTATGGCTACACCTTC. This chain connects TRBV20-1 to TRBJ1-2; D is unresolved. V lost 6 bases, J lost 4 bases, and 18 bases lay in between. Germline CDR1 is DFQATT and CDR2 is SNEGSKA (reference sequence). The CDR3 sequence is 14 residues long.